This T cell receptor beta chain was recorded in a study of blood T cell repertoires in COVID-19. Libraries were prepared by immunoSEQ multiplex PCR; TCRdb keeps only in-frame clonotypes and omits some of them. Here the sample spans about 480,000 clones, approximately 90% being singletons. Germline CDR1 reads KGHSH; CDR2 reads LQKENI. This CDR3 comprises 14 residues. Trimming removed 3 bases from V and 9 bases from J; junction bases left unmatched: 5. Sequenced input: PBMCs or T cells enriched from blood (not recorded which). The rearrangement links TRBV18 to TRBJ2-3; TRBD2 agrees at 11 bases. The origin of this receptor is a woman aged 40 to 49 who had recovered from COVID-19. In DNA form, the CDR3 reads TGTGCCAGCTCACCTGGGACTAGCGGTATGACGCAGTATTTT. Its protein product is CASSPGTSGMTQYF.